The rows below give T cell receptor beta chains drawn from one sample of a study of blood T cell repertoires in COVID-19. Only in-frame clones appear in the TCRdb table, and some are missing; sequencing was by immunoSEQ multiplex PCR. The sample consists of hundreds of thousands of clones, around 86% of them appearing once. What was sequenced was peripheral blood. The receptors were gathered from a woman in her thirties or forties who had recovered from COVID-19. The CDR3 runs from the conserved cysteine through the conserved F or W. Fields, in order: J gene, D gene, clone size, V gene, CDR3 DNA, CDR3 protein. The D gene is left open where the match is weak. Size tells how often a clone was seen (once, few, many) or the class of an expanded clone, and some rows leave it out.

>TRBJ2-3|TRBD2|-|TRBV9
TGTGCCAGCAGCGCCGGACTAGCGGGGGAAGATACGCAGTATTTT
CASSAGLAGEDTQYF
>TRBJ2-3|-|once|TRBV13
TGTGCCAGCAGCTCCCGAGAGCGGAGCACAGATACGCAGTATTTT
CASSSRERSTDTQYF
>TRBJ1-2|TRBD1|-|TRBV7-9
TGTGCCAGCAGCCAAAACAGGGGGCATGGCTACACCTTC
CASSQNRGHGYTF
>TRBJ1-2|-|-|TRBV18
TGTGCAAGCTCACCTAGCTGGAGACAGGACCACTATGGCTACACCTTC
CASSPSWRQDHYGYTF
>TRBJ1-1|-|once|TRBV9
TGTGCCAGCAGCGGTACAGACACTGAAGCTTTCTTT
CASSGTDTEAFF
>TRBJ1-2|-|-|TRBV11-2
TGTGCCAGCAGCCCGTCGCGGGGGTATGGCTACACCTTC
CASSPSRGYGYTF
>TRBJ1-2|TRBD1|once|TRBV5-4
TGTGCCAGCAGCTTGTGGTCAGGGGGCGATGGCTACACCTTC
CASSLWSGGDGYTF
>TRBJ1-1|-|-|TRBV2
TGTGCCAGCAGTGGGCAGGGGATCCTCACTGAAGCTTTCTTT
CASSGQGILTEAFF
>TRBJ2-5|-|once|TRBV3-1/TRBV3-2
TGTGCCAGCAGCCAACCAGACAGGGACTGGCTCCTGCCCGCCCGGGAAGAGACCCAGTACTTC
CASSQPDRDWLLPAREETQYF
>TRBJ2-3|TRBD1|-|TRBV18
TGTGCCAGCTCACCGAGAGGACAGGATCTCGCGGATACGCAGTATTTT
CASSPRGQDLADTQYF
>TRBJ1-6|-|-|TRBV4-3
TGCGCCAGCAGCCTCTACCCGACAGGCGGGAGCTCCTATAATTCACCCCTCCACTTT
CASSLYPTGGSSYNSPLHF
>TRBJ2-5|-|-|TRBV12-3/TRBV12-4
TGTGCCAGCACTACGGTTACAGGAGAGACCCAGTACTTC
CASTTVTGETQYF
>TRBJ2-4|TRBD2|-|TRBV4-1
TGCGCCAGCAGCCGTATGGGACTAGCGGATATTCAGTACTTC
CASSRMGLADIQYF